A single sample gave rise to the 2 T cell receptor beta chains below, sequenced in a study of blood T cell repertoires in COVID-19. Only in-frame clones appear in the TCRdb table, and some are missing; sequencing was by immunoSEQ multiplex PCR. The table includes some 50,000 clones, 75% to 90% detected once. The material sequenced was peripheral blood. The receptors derive from a human donor in a cohort sampled during active COVID-19. The donor label of this sample is uncertain.

J is TRBJ1-2 and V is TRBV15; maybe TRBD1 (5 bases). Trimming shortened V by 1 base and J by 7 bases, and 19 bases separated the two germline ends. This CDR3 comprises 16 residues. CDR1 and CDR2 from the germline V gene are LNHNV and YYDKDF (reference sequence). The CDR3 DNA reads TGTGCCACCAGCAGAGGGGGGACTGGGTCGGCGAGTGGCTACACCTTC. Translated, it gives CATSRGGTGSASGYTF.

The table lists this clone with a count of one. The chain employs TRBV10-3 and TRBJ2-5, with D possibly TRBD1 on 5 matching bases. V lost 7 bases, J lost 7 bases, and 28 bases lay in between. This CDR3 contains 17 residues. CDR1 and CDR2 (germline): ENHRY, SYGVKD. Here the CDR3 DNA reads TGTGCCATCATTAGGGCTCCAGGGCGCCTTGGGTGGGGGACCCAGTACTTC. It translates to CAIIRAPGRLGWGTQYF.